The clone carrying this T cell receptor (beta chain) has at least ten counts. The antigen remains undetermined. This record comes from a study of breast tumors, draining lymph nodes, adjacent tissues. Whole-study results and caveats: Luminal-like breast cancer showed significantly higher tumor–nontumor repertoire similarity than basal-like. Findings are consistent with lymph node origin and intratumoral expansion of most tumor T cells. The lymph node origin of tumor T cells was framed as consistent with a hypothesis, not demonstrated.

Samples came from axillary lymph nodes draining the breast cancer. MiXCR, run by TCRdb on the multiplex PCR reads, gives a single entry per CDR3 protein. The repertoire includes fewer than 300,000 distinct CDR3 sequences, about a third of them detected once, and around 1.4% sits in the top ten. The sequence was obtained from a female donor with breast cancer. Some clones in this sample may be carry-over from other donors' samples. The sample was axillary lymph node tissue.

CDR3 residues: CASSHASGGNTGELFF. CDR3 DNA sequence: TGCGCCAGCAGCCACGCTAGCGGGGGTAACACCGGGGAGCTGTTTTTT. This rearrangement joins TRBV4-3 to TRBJ2-2, with 10 bases matching TRBD2. The V gene's germline CDR1 is LGHNA and CDR2 YSLEER. This CDR3 comprises 16 residues. The V segment lost 3 bases and the J segment 2 bases; nucleotides outside the gene matches: 3.